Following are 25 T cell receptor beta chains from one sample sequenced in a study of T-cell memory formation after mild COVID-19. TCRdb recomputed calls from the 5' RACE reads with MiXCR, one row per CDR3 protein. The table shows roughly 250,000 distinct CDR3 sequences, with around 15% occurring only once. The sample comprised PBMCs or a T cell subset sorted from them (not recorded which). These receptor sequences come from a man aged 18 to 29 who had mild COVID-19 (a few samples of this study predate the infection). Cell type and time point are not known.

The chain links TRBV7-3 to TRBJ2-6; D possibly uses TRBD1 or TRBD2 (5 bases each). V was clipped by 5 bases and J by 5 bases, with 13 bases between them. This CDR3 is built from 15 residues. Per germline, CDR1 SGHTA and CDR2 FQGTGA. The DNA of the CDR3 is TGTGCCAGCAGCGATAATGAGGGGCGGGCCAACGTCCTGACTTTC. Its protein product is CASSDNEGRANVLTF.

For the CDR3, the DNA is TGCAGTGCTATACTCCTCCGGGCGTACAATGAGCAGTTCTTC. It is translated as CSAILLRAYNEQFF. The gene calls are TRBV20-1 and TRBJ2-1; no clear D. The CDR3 is made up of 14 amino acids. Trimming took off 4 bases at V and 4 bases at J, with 14 bases between the two ends. Germline loops: CDR1 DFQATT, CDR2 SNEGSKA (reference sequence).

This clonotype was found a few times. The CDR3 here is CASSSRLLEGTEAFF. The DNA of the CDR3 is TGTGCCAGCAGTTCCCGTTTATTAGAGGGCACTGAAGCTTTCTTT. This rearrangement joins TRBV12-3 or TRBV12-4 to TRBJ1-1; D is uncertain. Trimming removed 4 bases at V and 4 bases at J, with 16 bases between. CDR3 length: 15 amino acids.

CDR3 nucleotides: TGTGCCAGCACCTCCGGGGGACAGGGACCTGCCAATGAGCAGTTCTTC. Translation: CASTSGGQGPANEQFF. This chain joins TRBV28 and TRBJ2-1; 9 bases are a match to TRBD1. The CDR3 runs to 16 residues. CDR1 and CDR2 (germline): MDHEN, SYDVKM. The V gene end was trimmed by 7 bases and the J gene end by 6 bases; junction bases not matched to a gene: 13.

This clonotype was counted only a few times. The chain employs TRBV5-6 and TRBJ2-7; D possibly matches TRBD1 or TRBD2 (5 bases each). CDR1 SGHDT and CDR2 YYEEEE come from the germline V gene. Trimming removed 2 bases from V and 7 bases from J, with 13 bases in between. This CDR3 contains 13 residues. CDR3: CASSFWTRREQYV. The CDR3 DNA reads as TGTGCCAGCAGCTTCTGGACACGGAGGGAGCAGTACGTC.

The CDR3 DNA follows: TGTGCCAGCAGTTTTCGAGAGGGAGGAGAGACCCAGTACTTC. Translated, it gives CASSFREGGETQYF. The V and J genes are TRBV27 and TRBJ2-5, with D perhaps TRBD2 (6 bases). The CDR3 sequence is 14 residues long. Germline V gene sequence: CDR1 MNHEY, CDR2 SMNVEV (reference sequence). V was cut by 3 bases and J by 4 bases, with 12 bases left in between.

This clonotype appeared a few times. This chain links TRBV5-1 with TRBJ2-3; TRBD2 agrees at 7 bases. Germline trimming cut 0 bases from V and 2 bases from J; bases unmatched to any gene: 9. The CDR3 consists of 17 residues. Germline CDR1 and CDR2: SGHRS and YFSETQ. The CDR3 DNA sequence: TGCGCCAGCAGCTTGGCGGTTTCTAGCGGAAACACAGATACGCAGTATTTT. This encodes CASSLAVSSGNTDTQYF.

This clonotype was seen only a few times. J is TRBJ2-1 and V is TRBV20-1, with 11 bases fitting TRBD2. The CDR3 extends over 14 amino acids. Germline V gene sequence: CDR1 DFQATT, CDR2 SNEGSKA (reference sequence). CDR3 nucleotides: TGCAAGGCTAGCGGGGGGTATTCCTACAATGAGCAGTTCTTC. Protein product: CKASGGYSYNEQFF.

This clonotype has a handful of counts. The DNA for the CDR3 is TGCGCCAGCAGCTTGGAGGGACTCCAGGGAGATACGCAGTATTTT. It codes for CASSLEGLQGDTQYF. This chain uses TRBV5-1 with TRBJ2-3, with D possibly TRBD2 on 6 matching bases. Trimming took 0 bases from V and 5 from J, leaving 13 bases between them. Germline assignment: CDR1 SGHRS and CDR2 YFSETQ. The CDR3 is made up of 15 amino acids.

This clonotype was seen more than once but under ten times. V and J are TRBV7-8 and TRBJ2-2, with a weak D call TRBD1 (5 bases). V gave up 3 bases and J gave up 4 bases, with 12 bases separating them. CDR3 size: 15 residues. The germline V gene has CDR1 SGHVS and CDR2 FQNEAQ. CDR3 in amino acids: CASSFLQVATGELFF. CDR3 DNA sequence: TGTGCCAGCAGCTTCCTACAGGTGGCCACCGGGGAGCTGTTTTTT.

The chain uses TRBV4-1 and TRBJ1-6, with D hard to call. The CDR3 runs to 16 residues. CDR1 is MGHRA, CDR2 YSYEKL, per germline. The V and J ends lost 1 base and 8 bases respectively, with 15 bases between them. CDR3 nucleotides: TGCGCCAGCAGCCAAGGGGATGCCGGAAGGGATTCACCCCTCCACTTT. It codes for CASSQGDAGRDSPLHF.

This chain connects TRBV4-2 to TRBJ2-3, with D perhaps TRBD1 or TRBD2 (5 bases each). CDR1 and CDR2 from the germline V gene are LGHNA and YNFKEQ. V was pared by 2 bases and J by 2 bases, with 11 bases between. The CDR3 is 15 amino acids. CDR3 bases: TGTGCCAGCAGCCAATTTACGGGGCTCACAGATACGCAGTATTTT. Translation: CASSQFTGLTDTQYF.

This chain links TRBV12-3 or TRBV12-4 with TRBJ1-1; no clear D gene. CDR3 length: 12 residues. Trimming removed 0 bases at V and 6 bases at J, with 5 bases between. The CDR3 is CASSLALSEAFF. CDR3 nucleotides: TGTGCCAGCAGTTTAGCGCTTTCTGAAGCTTTCTTT.

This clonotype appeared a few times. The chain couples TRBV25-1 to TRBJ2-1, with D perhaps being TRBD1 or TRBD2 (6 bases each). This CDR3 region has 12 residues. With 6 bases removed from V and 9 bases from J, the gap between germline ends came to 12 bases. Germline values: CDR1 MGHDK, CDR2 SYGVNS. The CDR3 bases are TGTGCCAGCAGAGTGGGGGGCCTTGAGCAGTTCTTC. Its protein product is CASRVGGLEQFF.

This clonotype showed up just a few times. The CDR3 region has the DNA TGCGCCAGCAGCCTTGGGATTCAGGCTGAAAAACTGTTTTTT. It codes for CASSLGIQAEKLFF. The rearrangement joins TRBV5-1 to TRBJ1-4; D uncertain. V lost 4 bases to trimming and J lost 7 bases, with 14 bases between them. The CDR3 sequence is 14 residues long. Germline values: CDR1 SGHRS, CDR2 YFSETQ.

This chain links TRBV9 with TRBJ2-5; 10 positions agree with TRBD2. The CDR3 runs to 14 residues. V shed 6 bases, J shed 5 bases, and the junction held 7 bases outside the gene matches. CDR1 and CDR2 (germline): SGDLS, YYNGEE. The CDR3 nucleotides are TGTGCCAGCACCCCGGGACTAGCGCGGGAGACCCAGTACTTC. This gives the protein CASTPGLARETQYF.

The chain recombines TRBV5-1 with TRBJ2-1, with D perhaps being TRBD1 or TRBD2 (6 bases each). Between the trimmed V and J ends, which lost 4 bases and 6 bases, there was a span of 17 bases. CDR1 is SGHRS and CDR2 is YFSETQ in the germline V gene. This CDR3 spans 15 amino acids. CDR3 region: CASSAAFPGANEQFF. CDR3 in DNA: TGCGCCAGCAGCGCGGCCTTCCCGGGGGCCAATGAGCAGTTCTTC.

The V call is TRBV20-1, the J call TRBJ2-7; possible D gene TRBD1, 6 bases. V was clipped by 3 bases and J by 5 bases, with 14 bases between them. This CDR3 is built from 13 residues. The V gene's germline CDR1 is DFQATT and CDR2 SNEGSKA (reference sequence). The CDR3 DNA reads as TGCAGTGCTAGGGGGGACATAACCCACGAGCAGTACTTC. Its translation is CSARGDITHEQYF.

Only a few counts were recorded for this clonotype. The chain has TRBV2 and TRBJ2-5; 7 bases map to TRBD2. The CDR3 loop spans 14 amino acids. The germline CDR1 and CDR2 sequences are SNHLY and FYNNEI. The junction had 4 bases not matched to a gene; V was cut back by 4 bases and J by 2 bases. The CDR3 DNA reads TGTGCCAGCAGTGTCTGGACTAGACAAGAGACCCAGTACTTC. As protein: CASSVWTRQETQYF.

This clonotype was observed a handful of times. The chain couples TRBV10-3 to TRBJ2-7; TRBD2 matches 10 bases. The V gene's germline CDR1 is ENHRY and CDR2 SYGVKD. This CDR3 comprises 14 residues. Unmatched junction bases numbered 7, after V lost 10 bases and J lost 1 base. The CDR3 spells CATYSGGMSYEQYF. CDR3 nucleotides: TGTGCCACCTATAGCGGGGGGATGTCCTACGAGCAGTACTTC.

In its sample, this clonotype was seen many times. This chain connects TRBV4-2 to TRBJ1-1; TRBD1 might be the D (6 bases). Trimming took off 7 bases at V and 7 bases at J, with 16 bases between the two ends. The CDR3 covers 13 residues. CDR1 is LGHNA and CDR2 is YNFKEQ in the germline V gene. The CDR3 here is CASKGQLQSEAFF. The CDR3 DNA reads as TGTGCCAGCAAAGGACAGCTACAAAGTGAAGCTTTCTTT.

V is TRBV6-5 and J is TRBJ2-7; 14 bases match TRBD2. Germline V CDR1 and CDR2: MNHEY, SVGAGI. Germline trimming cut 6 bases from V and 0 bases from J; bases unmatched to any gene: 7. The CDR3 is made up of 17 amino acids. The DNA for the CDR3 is TGTGCCAGCAGGGGACTAGCGGGGGATAAGAGCTCCTACGAGCAGTACGTC. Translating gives CASRGLAGDKSSYEQYV.

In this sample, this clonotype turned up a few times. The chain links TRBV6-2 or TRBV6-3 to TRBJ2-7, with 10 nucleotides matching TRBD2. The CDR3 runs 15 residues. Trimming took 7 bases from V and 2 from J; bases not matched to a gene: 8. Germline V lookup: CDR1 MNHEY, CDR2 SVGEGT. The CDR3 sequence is CASILAGGTPYEQYF. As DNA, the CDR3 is TGTGCCAGCATCTTAGCGGGGGGAACCCCCTACGAGCAGTACTTC.

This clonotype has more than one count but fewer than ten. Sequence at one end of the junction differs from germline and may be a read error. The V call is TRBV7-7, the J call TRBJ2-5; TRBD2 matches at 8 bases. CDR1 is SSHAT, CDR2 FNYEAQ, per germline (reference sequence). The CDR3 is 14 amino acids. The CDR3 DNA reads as TGTGCTAGCAGCTCGGGACTAGTAGGAGAGACCCAGTACTTC. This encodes CASSSGLVGETQYF.

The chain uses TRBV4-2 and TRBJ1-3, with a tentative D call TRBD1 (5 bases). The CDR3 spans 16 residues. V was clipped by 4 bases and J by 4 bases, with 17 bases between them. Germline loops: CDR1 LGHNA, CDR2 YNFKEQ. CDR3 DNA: TGTGCCAGCAGCCGCGAGAAGGGGCAGACCGGAAACACCATATATTTT. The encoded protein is CASSREKGQTGNTIYF.